A single sample gave rise to the 11 T cell receptor beta chains below, sequenced in a study of blood T cell repertoires in COVID-19 (dated by TCRdb to 2018 to 2020). Library method: the immunoSEQ multiplex PCR assay. TCRdb took this table from immuneACCESS and kept in-frame rearrangements with V and J called. Such tables lack part of the clones; where checked against another copy, unresolved V genes explain under half of the gap, and the rest is unexplained. Across this sample there are over 85,000 clones, with around 76% seen only once. The top ten clonotypes cover less than 4% of the sample. Material for sequencing was peripheral blood. The receptors were sampled from a woman of 80 years or more with acute or convalescent COVID-19.

This clone was detected once. The rearrangement links TRBV10-3 to TRBJ2-5; TRBD1 is a possible D gene (6 bases). V was cut by 2 bases and J by 4 bases, with 26 bases left in between. The CDR3 totals 19 residues. The germline V gene encodes CDR1 ENHRY and CDR2 SYGVKD. CDR3 region: CAISEPSWGSAGVLETQYF. The DNA for the CDR3 is TGTGCCATCAGTGAGCCCAGTTGGGGAAGTGCAGGGGTCTTAGAGACCCAGTACTTC.

This chain uses TRBV30 with TRBJ1-1, with D unresolved. This CDR3 is built from 14 residues. Germline V gene lookup returns CDR1 GTSNPN and CDR2 SVGIG (reference sequence). V was clipped by 0 bases and J by 0 bases, with 8 bases between them. For the CDR3, the DNA is TGTGCCTGGAGTGTAGACACATTGAACACTGAAGCTTTCTTT. Its translation: CAWSVDTLNTEAFF.

The chain recombines TRBV30 with TRBJ2-2; maybe TRBD1 (7 bases). CDR1 GTSNPN and CDR2 SVGIG come from the germline V gene (reference sequence). This CDR3 contains 21 residues. V dropped 3 bases and J dropped 2 bases, with 31 bases sitting between them. This chain's CDR3 is CAWSVMRSGGGRPSNTGELFF. CDR3 in DNA: TGTGCCTGGAGCGTAATGAGGTCAGGGGGAGGAAGACCCTCCAACACCGGGGAGCTGTTTTTT.

This clone showed up just a few times. The V and J genes are TRBV20-1 and TRBJ2-1; no firm D call. The ends were cut back, 3 bases at V and 4 bases at J, with 10 bases in the middle. Looked up from germline, CDR1 is DFQATT and CDR2 is SNEGSKA (reference sequence). The CDR3 contains 13 residues. The chain's CDR3 is CSASSPYYNEQFF. The DNA for the CDR3 is TGCAGTGCTAGTTCGCCCTATTACAATGAGCAGTTCTTC.

The chain employs TRBV5-5 and TRBJ2-7; D not resolved. The length of the CDR3 is 13 residues. The germline gives CDR1 SGHKS, CDR2 YYEKEE (reference sequence). V was pared by 0 bases and J by 5 bases, with 9 bases between. The CDR3 sequence: CASSLVGADEQYF. The CDR3 nucleotides read TGTGCCAGCAGCTTGGTGGGTGCGGACGAGCAGTACTTC.

The chain has TRBV30 and TRBJ2-1; D unclear. The CDR3 runs 14 residues. Trimming removed 2 bases at V and 6 bases at J, with 14 bases between. Germline values: CDR1 GTSNPN, CDR2 SVGIG (reference sequence). The CDR3 here is CAWSLASLGNEQFF. CDR3 nucleotides: TGTGCCTGGAGTTTAGCTAGTTTAGGCAATGAGCAGTTCTTC.

CDR3 amino acids: CAISESQRGGLETQYF. The CDR3 coding sequence is TGTGCCATCAGTGAGTCCCAGCGGGGGGGCCTGGAGACCCAGTACTTC. V usage is TRBV10-3 and J usage is TRBJ2-5; TRBD2 agrees at 10 bases. The CDR3 loop spans 16 amino acids. V lost 0 bases to trimming and J lost 5 bases; unmatched junction nucleotides: 6. CDR1 and CDR2 from the germline V gene are ENHRY and SYGVKD.

The gene calls are TRBV5-4 and TRBJ1-6; 8 nucleotides agree with TRBD1. The V and J ends lost 2 bases and 6 bases, in that order; junction bases with no gene match: 4. The CDR3 totals 15 residues. Germline V gene sequence: CDR1 SGHNT, CDR2 YYREEE (reference sequence). The CDR3 spells CASSLTDRGNSPLHF. The DNA of the CDR3 is TGTGCCAGCAGCTTAACCGACAGGGGTAATTCACCCCTCCACTTT.

V gene TRBV28 combines with J gene TRBJ1-5; 8 positions agree with TRBD1. J lost 0 bases, V lost 5 bases, and 9 bases had no gene match. The germline V gene encodes CDR1 MDHEN and CDR2 SYDVKM. The CDR3 spans 17 residues. Written as DNA, the CDR3 is TGTGCCAGCAGTAAACAGGGGGGAGGCTATAGCAATCAGCCCCAGCATTTT. Residues: CASSKQGGGYSNQPQHF.

The rearrangement joins TRBV5-1 to TRBJ2-3; D is perhaps TRBD2 (6 bases). V lost 0 bases, J lost 0 bases, and 8 bases lay in between. This CDR3 region has 15 residues. Germline V gives CDR1 SGHRS, CDR2 YFSETQ. CDR3 residues: CASSLAGASTDTQYF. In nucleotides, the CDR3 is TGCGCCAGCAGCTTGGCGGGAGCCAGCACAGATACGCAGTATTTT.

The V call is TRBV13, the J call TRBJ1-1; the match to TRBD1 covers 11 bases. This CDR3 has 17 amino acids. The germline gives CDR1 PRHDT, CDR2 FYEKMQ (reference sequence). Trimming at V came to 4 bases and at J to 5 bases, leaving 12 bases not matched to a gene. The CDR3, as DNA: TGTGCCAGCAGCTATCGGACAGGGGGCATTGCAGTGACTGAAGCTTTCTTT. Amino acid sequence: CASSYRTGGIAVTEAFF.